The 9 T cell receptor beta chains reported below all come from one sample, sequenced in a study of spatial heterogeneity in lung cancer. Documented time point: sample taken at primary tumor resection. Tumor, nontumor lung or frozen PBMC supplied whole RNA, sequenced without sorting. Via MiXCR, TCRdb re-called the 5' RACE reads, giving one row per CDR3 protein. The repertoire holds 23,000 or so distinct CDR3 sequences, with roughly 4.5% as singletons. The sequences come from PBMCs, collected at surgery. The receptors were sampled from a male donor with early-stage non-small cell lung cancer.

This clonotype was seen repeatedly, ten times or more. For the CDR3, the DNA is TGCAGTGCTAGAAGGGGGCAGATGAACACTGAAGCTTTCTTT. Its translation is CSARRGQMNTEAFF. This sequence joins TRBV20-1 and TRBJ1-1; 7 nucleotides align to TRBD1. The germline gives CDR1 DFQATT, CDR2 SNEGSKA (reference sequence). The V gene end was trimmed by 2 bases and the J gene end by 0 bases; junction bases not matched to a gene: 3. CDR3 length equals 14 residues.

This clonotype was seen more than once but under ten times. A much larger clone differs from this one at a single base, so this may be a read error. The chain recombines TRBV3-1 with TRBJ2-2; tentative D call: TRBD2 (6 bases). CDR3 size: 14 residues. Germline values: CDR1 LGHDT, CDR2 YNNKEL (reference sequence). The DNA for the CDR3 is TGTGCCAGCAGCCAAGGGGACTGGGCCGGGGAGCAGTTTTTT. Translating gives CASSQGDWAGEQFF. Based on the CDR3 plus reference TRBV3-1 and TRBJ2-2, the full variable domain is DTAVSQTPKYLVTQMGNDKSIKCEQNLGHDTMYWYKQDSKKFLKIMFSYNNKELIINETVPNRFSPKSPDKAHLNLHINSLELGDSAVYFCASSQGDWAGEQFFGEGSRLTVL.

There are many counts of this clonotype. The chain has TRBV3-1 and TRBJ1-5; no clear D gene. Per germline, CDR1 LGHDT and CDR2 YNNKEL (reference sequence). This CDR3 is 15 amino acids long. With 1 base removed from V and 3 bases from J, the gap between germline ends came to 10 bases. The CDR3 sequence is CASSQGLQINQPQHF. In DNA form, the CDR3 reads TGTGCCAGCAGCCAAGGGTTACAGATCAATCAGCCCCAGCATTTT.

This clonotype is deemed medium-sized (0.01 to 0.1%). This chain links TRBV13 with TRBJ2-3; the D is unclear. Germline V gives CDR1 PRHDT, CDR2 FYEKMQ (reference sequence). The CDR3 covers 12 residues. V was clipped by 5 bases and J by 0 bases, with 3 bases between them. The CDR3 DNA reads TGTGCCAGCAGCCCCAGCACAGATACGCAGTATTTT. This translates into CASSPSTDTQYF.

This clonotype was seen many times. V is TRBV6-1 and J is TRBJ2-3; 7 nucleotides match TRBD2. The V and J ends lost 3 bases and 1 base, in that order; junction bases with no gene match: 13. CDR1 is MNHNS and CDR2 is SASEGT in the germline V gene. CDR3 size: 18 residues. In DNA, the CDR3 is TGTGCCAGCAGTGAGGGGGGAGGGGCTTGGTGGGGCACAGATACGCAGTATTTT. Protein: CASSEGGGAWWGTDTQYF.

This clonotype was counted many times. The chain uses TRBV7-6 and TRBJ2-2; 10 bases line up with TRBD1. Germline CDR1 is SGHVS and CDR2 is FNYEAQ. V trimming: 0 bases; J trimming: 5 bases; junction bases outside the gene matches: 6. CDR3 size: 17 residues. CDR3 region: CASSLAAGQGWTGELFF. The CDR3 DNA reads as TGTGCCAGCAGCTTAGCTGCGGGACAGGGGTGGACCGGGGAGCTGTTTTTT. The full variable domain, in which reference TRBV7-6 and TRBJ2-2 provide the parts outside the CDR3, is GAGVSQSPRYKVTKRGQDVALRCDPISGHVSLYWYRQALGQGPEFLTYFNYEAQQDKSGLPNDRFSAERPEGSISTLTIQRTEQRDSAMYRCASSLAAGQGWTGELFFGEGSRLTVL.

This clonotype was seen ten or more times. Its ends do not fully match the called genes, so a read error is possible. V is TRBV28 and J is TRBJ2-7; 7 bases align to TRBD1. Per germline, CDR1 MDHEN and CDR2 SYDVKM. The CDR3 is made up of 13 amino acids. This CDR3 reads CASRRTGSHEQYF. The CDR3 DNA is TGTGCCAGCCGCCGGACAGGCTCCCACGAGCAGTACTTC. The whole variable domain, remainder taken from reference TRBV28 and TRBJ2-7, is DVKVTQSSRYLVKRTGEKVFLECVQDMDHENMFWYRQDPGLGLRLIYFSYDVKMKEKGDIPEGYSVSREKKERFSLILESASTNQTSMYLCASRRTGSHEQYFGPGTRLTVT.

This clonotype was picked up a small number of times. This chain joins TRBV7-8 and TRBJ2-7; D is unresolved. The CDR3 extends over 15 amino acids. Germline CDR1 reads SGHVS; CDR2 reads FQNEAQ. Trimming cost V 1 base and J 2 bases, with 12 bases left between them. CDR3 loop: CASSLVPAAAYEQYF. The CDR3 DNA sequence: TGTGCCAGCAGCTTAGTTCCAGCCGCCGCCTACGAGCAGTACTTC.

This clonotype was observed many times. The CDR3 DNA is TGCAGCGTTTCAGGACAGGGGATCAATGAGCAGTTCTTC. Translated: CSVSGQGINEQFF. This rearrangement joins TRBV29-1 to TRBJ2-1; 9 bases are shared with TRBD1. The CDR3 extends over 13 amino acids. The trim removed 5 bases at V and 6 bases at J, leaving 5 bases unmatched. In germline, CDR1 is SQVTM, CDR2 ANQGSEA.